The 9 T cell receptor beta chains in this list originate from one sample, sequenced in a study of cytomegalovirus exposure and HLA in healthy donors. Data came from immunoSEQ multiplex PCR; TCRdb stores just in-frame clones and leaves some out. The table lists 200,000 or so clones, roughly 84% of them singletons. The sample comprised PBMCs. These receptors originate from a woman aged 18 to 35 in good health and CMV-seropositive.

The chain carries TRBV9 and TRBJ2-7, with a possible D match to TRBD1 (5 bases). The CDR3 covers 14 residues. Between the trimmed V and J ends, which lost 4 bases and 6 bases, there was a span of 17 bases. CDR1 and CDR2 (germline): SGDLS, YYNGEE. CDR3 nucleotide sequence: TGTGCCAGCAGCTCCACTACAGGTCCAACCGAGCAGTACTTC. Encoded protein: CASSSTTGPTEQYF.

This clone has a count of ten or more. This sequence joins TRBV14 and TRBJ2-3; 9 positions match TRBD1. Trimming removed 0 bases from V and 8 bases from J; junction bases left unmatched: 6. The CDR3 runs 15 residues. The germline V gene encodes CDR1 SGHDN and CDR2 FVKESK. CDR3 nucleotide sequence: TGTGCCAGCAGCCAAGATTTGGGACAGGGCGGTACGCAGTATTTT. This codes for CASSQDLGQGGTQYF.

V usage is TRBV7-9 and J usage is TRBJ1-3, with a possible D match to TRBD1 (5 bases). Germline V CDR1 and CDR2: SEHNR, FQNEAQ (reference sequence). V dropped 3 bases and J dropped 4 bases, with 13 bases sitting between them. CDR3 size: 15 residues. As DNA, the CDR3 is TGTGCCAGCAGCTTCCTAGGGGTCGGCGGAAACACCATATATTTT. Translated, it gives CASSFLGVGGNTIYF.

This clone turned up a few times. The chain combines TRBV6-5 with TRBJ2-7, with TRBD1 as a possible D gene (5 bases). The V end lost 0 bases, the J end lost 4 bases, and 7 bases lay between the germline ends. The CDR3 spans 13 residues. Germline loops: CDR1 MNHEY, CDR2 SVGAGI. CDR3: CASSYSDTYEQYF. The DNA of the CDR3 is TGTGCCAGCAGTTACTCGGACACGTACGAGCAGTACTTC.

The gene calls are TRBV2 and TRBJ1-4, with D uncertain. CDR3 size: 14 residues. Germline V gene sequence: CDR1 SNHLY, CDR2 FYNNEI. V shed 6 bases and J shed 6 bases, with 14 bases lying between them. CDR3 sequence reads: CASRRAWEDEKLFF. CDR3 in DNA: TGTGCCAGCAGACGGGCGTGGGAGGATGAAAAACTGTTTTTT.

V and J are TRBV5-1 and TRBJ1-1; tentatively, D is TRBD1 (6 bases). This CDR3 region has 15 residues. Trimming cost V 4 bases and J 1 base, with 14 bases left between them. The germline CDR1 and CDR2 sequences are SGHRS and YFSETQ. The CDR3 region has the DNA TGCGCCAGCAGCCGTCTTCAGGGACAGAACACTGAAGCTTTCTTT. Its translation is CASSRLQGQNTEAFF. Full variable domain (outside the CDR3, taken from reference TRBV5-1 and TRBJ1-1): KAGVTQTPRYLIKTRGQQVTLSCSPISGHRSVSWYQQTPGQGLQFLFEYFSETQRNKGNFPGRFSGRQFSNSRSEMNVSTLELGDSALYLCASSRLQGQNTEAFFGQGTRLTVV.

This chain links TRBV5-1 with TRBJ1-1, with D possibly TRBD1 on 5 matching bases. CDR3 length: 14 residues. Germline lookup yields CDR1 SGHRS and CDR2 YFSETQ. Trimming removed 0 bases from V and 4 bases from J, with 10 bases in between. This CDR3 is CASSLAAGVTEAFF. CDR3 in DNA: TGCGCCAGCAGCTTGGCCGCGGGGGTCACTGAAGCTTTCTTT.

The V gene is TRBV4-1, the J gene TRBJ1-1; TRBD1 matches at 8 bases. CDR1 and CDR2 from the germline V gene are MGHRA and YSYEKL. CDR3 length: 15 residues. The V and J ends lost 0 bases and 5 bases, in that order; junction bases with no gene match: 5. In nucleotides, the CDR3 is TGCGCCAGCAGCCAAGAAGACAGGGGCGGGACTGAAGCTTTCTTT. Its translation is CASSQEDRGGTEAFF.

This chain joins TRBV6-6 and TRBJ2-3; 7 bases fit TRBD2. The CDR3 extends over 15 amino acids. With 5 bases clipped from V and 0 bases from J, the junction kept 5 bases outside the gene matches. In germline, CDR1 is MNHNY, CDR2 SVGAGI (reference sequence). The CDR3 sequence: CASSTPGLSTDTQYF. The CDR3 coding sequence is TGTGCCAGCAGTACCCCGGGACTAAGCACAGATACGCAGTATTTT.